These T cell receptor beta chains were read from a single sample in a study of shared clonotypes between healthy human individuals. Method: immunoSEQ multiplex PCR; TCRdb's copy keeps in-frame clones and lacks some. The sample lists 2 million or so clones; about 95% were seen once. The sequenced sample was naive CD8+ T cells sorted from blood. The receptors were gathered from a man younger than 35 in good health. Both conserved end residues are part of each CDR3.

v_gene: TRBV4-1
j_gene: TRBJ2-1
CDR3aa: CASSQGTGLYNEQFF

v_gene: TRBV27
j_gene: TRBJ1-6
CDR3aa: CASSLGVGSPLHF

v_gene: TRBV4-1
j_gene: TRBJ2-7
CDR3aa: CASSAGTATYEQYF

v_gene: TRBV13
j_gene: TRBJ2-1
CDR3aa: CASSLGLAGYNEQFF

v_gene: TRBV13
j_gene: TRBJ2-7
CDR3aa: CASSLYGSEQYF

v_gene: TRBV6-5
j_gene: TRBJ1-4
CDR3aa: CASRATGSYEKLFF

v_gene: TRBV5-4
j_gene: TRBJ1-1
CDR3aa: CASSSGEWNTEAFF

v_gene: TRBV6-5
j_gene: TRBJ1-1
CDR3aa: CASSYSEGDTEAFF

v_gene: TRBV4-1
j_gene: TRBJ2-2
CDR3aa: CASSGRAGAAGELFF

v_gene: TRBV14
j_gene: TRBJ2-7
CDR3aa: CASSHNTGTSVSRRVFAEQYF

v_gene: TRBV6-1
j_gene: TRBJ2-2
CDR3aa: CASSEGVGTGELFF

v_gene: TRBV2
j_gene: TRBJ2-3
CDR3aa: CASSLSGGQGVDTQYF

v_gene: TRBV27
j_gene: TRBJ2-7
CDR3aa: CASSLSPGTGYHEQYF

v_gene: TRBV4-1
j_gene: TRBJ2-7
CDR3aa: CASSQVAGRGSYEQYF

v_gene: TRBV10-1
j_gene: TRBJ1-1
CDR3aa: CASSETGGTSEAFF

v_gene: TRBV30
j_gene: TRBJ2-3
CDR3aa: CAWGRTGGDTQYF

v_gene: TRBV5-1
j_gene: TRBJ2-7
CDR3aa: CASSFGGVGGEQYF

v_gene: TRBV5-6
j_gene: TRBJ2-1
CDR3aa: CASSFLGDEQFF

v_gene: TRBV27
j_gene: TRBJ2-5
CDR3aa: CASSFSGGPQETQYF

v_gene: TRBV4-1
j_gene: TRBJ1-2
CDR3aa: CASSDLQAFYGYTF

v_gene: TRBV7-6
j_gene: TRBJ2-7
CDR3aa: CASSLGTGASNEQYF

v_gene: TRBV5-8
j_gene: TRBJ2-4
CDR3aa: CASSALGGLAKNIQYF

v_gene: TRBV28
j_gene: TRBJ1-4
CDR3aa: CASRTGQGETNEKLFF

v_gene: TRBV9
j_gene: TRBJ2-7
CDR3aa: CASSAGGGSSYEQYF

v_gene: TRBV19
j_gene: TRBJ1-5
CDR3aa: CASSIQHSSPMSPQHF

v_gene: TRBV14
j_gene: TRBJ1-5
CDR3aa: CASSQTYSNQPQHF